This TCR beta chain was sequenced for a study of T cell responses to AZD1222 COVID-19 vaccine. Overall study results and limits: Baseline seropositivity characterized only six AZD1222 recipients.

Clones were read by immunoSEQ multiplex PCR, and TCRdb kept only the in-frame ones, dropping some. Seen here are approximately 140,000 clones, approximately 92% observed once, and the top ten hold about 1.1%. Turning to this clone: The target antigen is unknown.

Second-dose timings of about 4 or about 12 weeks were pooled. The CDR3 runs 18 residues. Looked up from germline, CDR1 is SGHAT and CDR2 is FQNNGV. V dropped 1 base and J dropped 7 bases, with 23 bases sitting between them. This sequence was found in an adult who received the AZD1222 COVID-19 vaccine. The sequencing here drew on peripheral blood, taken 28 days after the second AZD1222 dose. J is TRBJ1-5 and V is TRBV11-2; a possible D gene is TRBD1 (5 bases). The CDR3 nucleotides are TGTGCCAGCAGCTTAGGGGGGACGGGGAGCCGGCTCAACCAGCCCCAGCATTTT. Its translation: CASSLGGTGSRLNQPQHF.